The 6 T cell receptor beta chains in this list originate from one sample, sequenced in a study of radiation and T cells in renal cell carcinoma. Time point here: baseline pretreatment blood. Stated treatment: 15 Gy SBRT to primary tumor, nephrectomy 4 weeks later. Profiled with immunoSEQ multiplex PCR; TCRdb holds only in-frame clones, not every one. The sample shows about 160,000 clones, about 88% of them seen only once. This sample comprised blood, obtained from a patient whose treatment included radiotherapy and nephrectomy. The receptors were gathered from a woman in her seventies with renal cell carcinoma.

This chain connects TRBV7-9 to TRBJ2-3; D is ambiguous. The V end lost 1 base, the J end lost 4 bases, and 9 bases lay between the germline ends. There are 14 residues in the CDR3. In germline, CDR1 is SEHNR, CDR2 FQNEAQ (reference sequence). DNA for the CDR3: TGTGCCAGCAGCTTAGATTGGGTTTCAGATACGCAGTATTTT. It translates to CASSLDWVSDTQYF.

The table lists this clone with a few counts. The same CDR3 arises from other DNA sequences in this sample as well. The chain carries TRBV30 and TRBJ1-6; D is possibly TRBD1 (5 bases). CDR3 length: 13 amino acids. Germline lookup yields CDR1 GTSNPN and CDR2 SVGIG (reference sequence). The V gene lost 0 bases and the J gene lost 8 bases, with 8 bases spanning the gap. CDR3 sequence reads: CAWSVAGDSPLHF. The DNA for the CDR3 is TGTGCCTGGAGTGTAGCGGGGGATTCACCCCTCCACTTT.

The chain couples TRBV7-2 to TRBJ2-7; D possibly uses TRBD1 or TRBD2 (5 bases each). This CDR3 contains 14 residues. Between the trimmed V and J ends, which lost 2 bases and 7 bases, there was a span of 15 bases. Per germline, CDR1 SGHTA and CDR2 FQGNSA. The CDR3 here is CASSLSMRGREQYF. DNA for the CDR3: TGTGCCAGCAGCTTATCGATGAGGGGAAGGGAGCAGTACTTC.

In DNA, the CDR3 is TGTGCCAGCCATTGGGATTCTGGAAACACCATATATTTT. This translates into CASHWDSGNTIYF. V and J are TRBV18 and TRBJ1-3; the D is unclear. Germline-derived CDR1 and CDR2 are KGHSH and LQKENI. The CDR3 runs to 13 residues. With 8 bases removed from V and 1 base from J, the gap between germline ends came to 9 bases.

This rearrangement joins TRBV2 to TRBJ1-1, with D unclear. The germline V and J ends were trimmed by 3 bases and 1 base, with 12 bases remaining between them. Looked up from germline, CDR1 is SNHLY and CDR2 is FYNNEI. There are 15 residues in the CDR3. CDR3 sequence reads: CASSDQGGWNTEAFF. CDR3 coding DNA: TGTGCCAGCAGTGACCAAGGAGGGTGGAACACTGAAGCTTTCTTT.

The gene calls are TRBV27 and TRBJ1-5, with 7 bases aligning to TRBD1. Germline V lookup: CDR1 MNHEY, CDR2 SMNVEV (reference sequence). V trimming: 5 bases; J trimming: 9 bases; junction bases outside the gene matches: 4. The CDR3 totals 12 residues. The CDR3 DNA follows: TGTGCCAGCAGTAACAGGGGTACGCCCCAGCATTTT. Its protein product is CASSNRGTPQHF.